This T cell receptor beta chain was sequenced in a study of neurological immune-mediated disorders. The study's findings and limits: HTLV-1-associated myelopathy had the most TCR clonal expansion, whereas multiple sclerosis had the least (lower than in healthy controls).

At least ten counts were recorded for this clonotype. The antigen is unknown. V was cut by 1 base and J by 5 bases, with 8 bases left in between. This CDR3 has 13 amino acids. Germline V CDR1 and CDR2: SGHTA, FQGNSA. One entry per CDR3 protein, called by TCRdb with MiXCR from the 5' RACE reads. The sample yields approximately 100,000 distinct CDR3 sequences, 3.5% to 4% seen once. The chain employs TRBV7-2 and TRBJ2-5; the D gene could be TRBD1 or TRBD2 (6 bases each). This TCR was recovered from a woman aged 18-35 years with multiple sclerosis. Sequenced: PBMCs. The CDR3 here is CASSLVGGETQYF. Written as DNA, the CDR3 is TGTGCCAGCAGCTTAGTAGGGGGGGAGACCCAGTACTTC.